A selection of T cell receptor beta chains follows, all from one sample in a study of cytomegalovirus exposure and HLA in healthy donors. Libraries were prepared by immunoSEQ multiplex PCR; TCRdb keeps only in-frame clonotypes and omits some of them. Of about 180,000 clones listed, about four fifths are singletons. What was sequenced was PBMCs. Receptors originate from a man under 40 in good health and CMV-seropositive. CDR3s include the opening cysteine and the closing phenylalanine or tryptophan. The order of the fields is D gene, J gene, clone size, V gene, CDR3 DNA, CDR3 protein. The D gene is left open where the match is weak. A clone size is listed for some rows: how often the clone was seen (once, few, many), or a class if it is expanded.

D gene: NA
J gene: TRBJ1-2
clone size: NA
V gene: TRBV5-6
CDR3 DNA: TGTGCCAGCAGCTTGTCGGTTGGGGACATCTCTAACTATGGCTACACCTTC
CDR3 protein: CASSLSVGDISNYGYTF

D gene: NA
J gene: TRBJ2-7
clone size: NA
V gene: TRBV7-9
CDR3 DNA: TGTGCCAGCGCTCCCACTTCGCGGGGGCGCTGGAACGAGCAGTACTTC
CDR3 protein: CASAPTSRGRWNEQYF

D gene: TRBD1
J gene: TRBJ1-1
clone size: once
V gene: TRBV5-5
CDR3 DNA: TGTGCCAGCAGCTTGGACAGGGGATCCTCTGAAGCTTTCTTT
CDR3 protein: CASSLDRGSSEAFF

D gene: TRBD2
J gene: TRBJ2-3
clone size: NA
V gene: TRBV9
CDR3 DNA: TGTGCCAGCAGCGCCGGGACTAGTACAGATACGCAGTATTTT
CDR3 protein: CASSAGTSTDTQYF

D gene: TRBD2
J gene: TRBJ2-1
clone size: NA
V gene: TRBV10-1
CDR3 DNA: TGCGCCACTAACCCGGGACTAGCCTTTTACAATGAGCAGTTCTTC
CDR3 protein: CATNPGLAFYNEQFF

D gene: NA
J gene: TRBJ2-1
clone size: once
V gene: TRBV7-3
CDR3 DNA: TGTGCCAGCAGCCCCCGCAGCGGCTCTTTGTTTGAGCAGTTCTTC
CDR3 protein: CASSPRSGSLFEQFF

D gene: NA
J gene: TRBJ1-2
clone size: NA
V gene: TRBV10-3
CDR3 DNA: TGTGCCATCAGTGAGTCAGAGGGGGACTATGGCTACACCTTC
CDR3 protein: CAISESEGDYGYTF

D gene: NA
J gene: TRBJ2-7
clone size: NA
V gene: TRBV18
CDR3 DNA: TGTGCCAGCTCACCAGGGCGTTACGAGCAGTACTTC
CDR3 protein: CASSPGRYEQYF

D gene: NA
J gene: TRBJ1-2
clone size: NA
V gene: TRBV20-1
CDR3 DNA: TGCAGTGCCAACATCGACAGTCACACCTTC
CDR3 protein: CSANIDSHTF

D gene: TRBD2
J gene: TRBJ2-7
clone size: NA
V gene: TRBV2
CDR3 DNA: TGTGCCAGTCGGACTAGCGGGCGTTCCTACGAGCAGTACTTC
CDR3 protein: CASRTSGRSYEQYF

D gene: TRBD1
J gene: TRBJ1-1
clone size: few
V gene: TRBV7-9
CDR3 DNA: TGTGCCAGCAGCTTAGGACAGGGGGCCAACACTGAAGCTTTCTTT
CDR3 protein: CASSLGQGANTEAFF

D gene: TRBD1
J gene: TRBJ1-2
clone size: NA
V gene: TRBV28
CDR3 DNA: TGTGCCAGCAGTTTGGACAGGGTAGACTATGGCTACACCTTC
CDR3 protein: CASSLDRVDYGYTF

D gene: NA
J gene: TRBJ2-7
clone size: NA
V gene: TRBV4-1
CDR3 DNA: TGCGCCAGCAGCCCCCTCCCCAGGGGAAAGAACTACGAGCAGTACTTC
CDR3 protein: CASSPLPRGKNYEQYF

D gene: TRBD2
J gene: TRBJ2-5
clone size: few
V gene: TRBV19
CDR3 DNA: TGTGCCAGTAGCCGAGCGGGAGGACAAGTACAAGAGACCCAGTACTTC
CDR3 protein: CASSRAGGQVQETQYF

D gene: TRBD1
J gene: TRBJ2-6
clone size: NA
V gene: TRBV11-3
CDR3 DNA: TGTGCCAGCAGCTCCCGGGACAGGGGGTACTCTGGGGCCAACGTCCTGACTTTC
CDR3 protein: CASSSRDRGYSGANVLTF

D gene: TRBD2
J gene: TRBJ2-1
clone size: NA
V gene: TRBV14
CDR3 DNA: TGTGCCAGCAGCAAAGAAGCGGGGGCATACAATGAGCAGTTCTTC
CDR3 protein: CASSKEAGAYNEQFF

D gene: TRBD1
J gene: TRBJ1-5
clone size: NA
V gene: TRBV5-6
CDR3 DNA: TGTGCCAGCAGCACCTGGACAGGGGGCGCGGGTAGGACAAATCAGCCCCAGCATTTT
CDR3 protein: CASSTWTGGAGRTNQPQHF

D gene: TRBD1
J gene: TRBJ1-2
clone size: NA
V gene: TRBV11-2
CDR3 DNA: TGTGCCAGCAGCCCCGGACAGGGCGAACGGGGCTACACCTTC
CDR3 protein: CASSPGQGERGYTF

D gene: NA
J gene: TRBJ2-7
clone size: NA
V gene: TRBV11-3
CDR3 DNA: TGTGCCAGCAGCCCCGTGCGGAGGAGCTCCTACGAGCAGTACTTC
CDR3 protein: CASSPVRRSSYEQYF

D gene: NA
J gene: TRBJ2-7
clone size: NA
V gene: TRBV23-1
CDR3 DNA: TGCGCCAGGATCCAGGACAGACCCTACGAGCAGTACTTC
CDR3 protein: CARIQDRPYEQYF

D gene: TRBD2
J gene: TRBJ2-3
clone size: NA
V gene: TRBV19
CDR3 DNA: TGTGCCAGTAGAGCGGGGGGGTCTGGGACAGATACGCAGTATTTT
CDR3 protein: CASRAGGSGTDTQYF

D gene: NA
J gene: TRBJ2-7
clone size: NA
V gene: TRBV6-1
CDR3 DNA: TGTGCCAGCAGTGTGGGCGATTACTACGAGCAGTACTTC
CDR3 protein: CASSVGDYYEQYF

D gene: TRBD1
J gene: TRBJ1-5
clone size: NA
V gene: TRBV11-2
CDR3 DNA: TGTGCCAGCAGCTTAGGGGTCAGGGGGGATCAGCCCCAGCATTTT
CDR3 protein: CASSLGVRGDQPQHF

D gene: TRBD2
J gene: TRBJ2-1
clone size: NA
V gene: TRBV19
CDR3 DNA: TGTGCCAGTAGTATAGCTCTAGCGGGAACCTACAATGAGCAGTTCTTC
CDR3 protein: CASSIALAGTYNEQFF

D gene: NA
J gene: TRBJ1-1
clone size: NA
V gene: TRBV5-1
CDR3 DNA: TGCGCCAGCAGCTTGGGTTGGGCGCGTCCCATGAACACTGAAGCTTTCTTT
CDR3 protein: CASSLGWARPMNTEAFF

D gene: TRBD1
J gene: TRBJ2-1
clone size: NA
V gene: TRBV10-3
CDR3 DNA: TGTGCCATCAGTGAGGGGACAGGGAGATACAATGAGCAGTTCTTC
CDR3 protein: CAISEGTGRYNEQFF